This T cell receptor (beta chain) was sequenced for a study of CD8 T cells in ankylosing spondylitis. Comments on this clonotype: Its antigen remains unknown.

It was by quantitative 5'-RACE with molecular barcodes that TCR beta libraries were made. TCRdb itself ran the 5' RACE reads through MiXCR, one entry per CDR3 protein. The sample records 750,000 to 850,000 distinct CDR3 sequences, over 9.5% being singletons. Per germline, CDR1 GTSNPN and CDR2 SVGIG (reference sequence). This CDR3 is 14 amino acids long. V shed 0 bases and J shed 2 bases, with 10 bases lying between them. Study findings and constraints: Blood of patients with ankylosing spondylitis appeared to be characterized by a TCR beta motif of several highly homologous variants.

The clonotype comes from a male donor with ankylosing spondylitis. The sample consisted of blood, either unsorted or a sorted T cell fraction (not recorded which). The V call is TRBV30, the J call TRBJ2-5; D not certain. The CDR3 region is CAWSVGPEQETQYF. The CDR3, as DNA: TGTGCCTGGAGTGTAGGACCCGAACAAGAGACCCAGTACTTC.